This T cell receptor (beta chain) appears in the sequencing data of a study of blood T cell repertoires in COVID-19. Sequencing was performed with immunoSEQ multiplex PCR; in TCRdb, only in-frame clones are kept and a portion is missing. Of around 300,000 clones in the sample, nearly 90% were seen once. Participant-given clinical history determined each cohort assignment. V lost 5 bases to trimming and J lost 10 bases, with 17 bases between them. The length of the CDR3 is 13 residues. The receptor was derived from a woman aged 18-30 years with acute COVID-19. This chain uses TRBV12-3 or TRBV12-4 with TRBJ1-1; D remains unclear. The sequencing sample was made of PBMCs or T cells enriched from blood (not recorded which). This CDR3 is CASSPSLHGGAFF. CDR3 bases: TGTGCCAGCAGTCCCAGCCTCCATGGAGGAGCTTTCTTT.